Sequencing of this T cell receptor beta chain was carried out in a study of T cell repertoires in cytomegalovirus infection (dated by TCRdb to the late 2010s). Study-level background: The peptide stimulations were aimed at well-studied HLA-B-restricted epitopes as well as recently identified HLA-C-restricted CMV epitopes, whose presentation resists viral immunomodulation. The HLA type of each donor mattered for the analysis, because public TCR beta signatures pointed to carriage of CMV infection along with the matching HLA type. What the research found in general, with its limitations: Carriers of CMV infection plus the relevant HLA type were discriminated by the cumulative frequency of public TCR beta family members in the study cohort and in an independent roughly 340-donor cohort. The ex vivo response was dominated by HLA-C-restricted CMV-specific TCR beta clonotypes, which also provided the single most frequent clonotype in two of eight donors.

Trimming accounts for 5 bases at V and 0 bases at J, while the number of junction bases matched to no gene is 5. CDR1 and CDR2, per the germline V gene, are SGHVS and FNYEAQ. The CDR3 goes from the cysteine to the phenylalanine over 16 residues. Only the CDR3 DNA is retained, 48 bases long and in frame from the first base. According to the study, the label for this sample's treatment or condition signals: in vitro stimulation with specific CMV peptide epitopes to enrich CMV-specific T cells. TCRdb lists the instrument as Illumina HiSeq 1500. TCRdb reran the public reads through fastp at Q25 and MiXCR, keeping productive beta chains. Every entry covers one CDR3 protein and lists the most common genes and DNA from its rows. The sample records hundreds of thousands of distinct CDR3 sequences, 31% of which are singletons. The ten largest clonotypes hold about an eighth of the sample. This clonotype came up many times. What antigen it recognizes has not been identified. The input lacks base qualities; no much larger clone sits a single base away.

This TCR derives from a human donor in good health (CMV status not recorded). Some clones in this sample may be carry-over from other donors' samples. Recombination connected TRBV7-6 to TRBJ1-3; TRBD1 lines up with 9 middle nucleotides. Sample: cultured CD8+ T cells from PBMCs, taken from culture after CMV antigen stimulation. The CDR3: CASSPGQGSSGNTIYF. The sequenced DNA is TGTGCCAGCAGCCCCGGACAGGGGAGCTCTGGAAACACCATATATTTT.